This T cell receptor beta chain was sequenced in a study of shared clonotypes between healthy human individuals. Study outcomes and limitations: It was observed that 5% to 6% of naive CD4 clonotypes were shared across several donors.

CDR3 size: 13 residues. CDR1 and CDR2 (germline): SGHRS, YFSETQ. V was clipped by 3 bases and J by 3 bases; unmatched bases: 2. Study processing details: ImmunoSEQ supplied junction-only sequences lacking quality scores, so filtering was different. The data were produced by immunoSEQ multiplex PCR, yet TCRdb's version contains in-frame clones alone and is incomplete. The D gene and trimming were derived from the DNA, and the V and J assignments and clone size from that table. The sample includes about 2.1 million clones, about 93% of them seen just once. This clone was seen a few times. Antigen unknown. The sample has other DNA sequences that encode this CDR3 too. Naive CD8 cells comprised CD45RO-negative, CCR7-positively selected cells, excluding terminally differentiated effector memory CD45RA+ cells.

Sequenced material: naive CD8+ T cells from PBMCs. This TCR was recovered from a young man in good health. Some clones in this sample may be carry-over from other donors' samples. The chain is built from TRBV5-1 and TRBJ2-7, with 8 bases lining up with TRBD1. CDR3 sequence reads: CASSSDRGYEQYF. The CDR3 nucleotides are TGCGCCAGCAGCTCCGACAGGGGCTACGAGCAGTACTTC.